The clone carrying this T cell receptor beta chain was seen a single time. This specimen comes from a study of blood T cell repertoires in COVID-19. Study at large: Researchers got acute and convalescent COVID-19 samples from the United States, Italy and Spain.

Original handling: Using reference gene primer amplification, nucleated cell counts were estimated. Assay: immunoSEQ multiplex PCR; the TCRdb copy retains only in-frame clones and omits some. The DNA gave D and trimming, while V, J and clone size come from that table. Of more than 85,000 clones listed, approximately 89% are singletons. This CDR3 region has 17 residues. Germline V gene lookup returns CDR1 SGHRS and CDR2 YFSETQ. Trimming took 3 bases from V and 1 from J; bases not matched to a gene: 10. The receptor comes from a human donor in a cohort sampled during active COVID-19. The chain has TRBV5-1 and TRBJ2-5; TRBD1 matches 9 bases. The specimen was peripheral blood. Here the CDR3 DNA reads TGCGCCAGCAGCTCATTCAGGGACAGGGATGTCCAAGAGACCCAGTACTTC. It encodes CASSSFRDRDVQETQYF.